This T cell receptor beta chain appears in the sequencing data of a study of blood T cells in healthy people across ages. Sample-barcoded 5' priming and a J-beta primer mix drove a second PCR of roughly 7 to 11 cycles. Each CDR3 protein gets one entry after TCRdb re-called the 5' RACE reads with MiXCR. In the table there are around 1,700,000 distinct CDR3 sequences, about 28% of which are singletons. This clonotype was recorded a few times. Its matching antigen is unknown. Study-level results: The recorded TCR beta diversity per million T cells decreased in a roughly linear manner with age. From one million sequenced T cells, diversity estimates were lower bounds. PBMCs went unsorted, and a conclusive naive versus antigen-experienced comparison was therefore prevented.

Germline CDR1 is SGHRS and CDR2 is YFSETQ. This CDR3 has 13 residues. V was shortened by 0 bases and J by 7 bases, with 7 bases between the two germline ends. The sample comprised blood. This rearrangement joins TRBV5-1 to TRBJ1-4; D is uncertain. This TCR derives from a woman aged 25 to 39 in good health. The CDR3 loop reads CASSLAGSEKLFF. The CDR3 DNA is TGCGCCAGCAGCTTGGCCGGGAGTGAAAAACTGTTTTTT.